Below are 23 T cell receptor beta chains sequenced from a single sample in a study of blood T cell repertoires in COVID-19. Measured with immunoSEQ multiplex PCR; TCRdb has only the in-frame clones, and not every one. The table records about 69,000 clones, more than 75% of them present only once. Sequencing was done on a sample of peripheral blood. These receptors originate from a human donor in a cohort sampled during active COVID-19.

The chain links TRBV6-5 to TRBJ1-4; TRBD1 matches 9 bases. Germline trimming cut 7 bases from V and 7 bases from J; bases unmatched to any gene: 7. The CDR3 has 14 residues. Germline lookup yields CDR1 MNHEY and CDR2 SVGAGI. CDR3 protein: CASTRGQGSEKLFF. As DNA, the CDR3 is TGTGCCAGCACTCGAGGACAGGGGAGTGAAAAACTGTTTTTT.

The rearrangement joins TRBV18 to TRBJ1-1, with 7 nucleotides matching TRBD1. V lost 4 bases and J lost 3; bases outside the gene matches: 8. This CDR3 comprises 15 residues. Germline loops: CDR1 KGHSH, CDR2 LQKENI. CDR3 DNA sequence: TGTGCCAGCTCACGCCAGACAGGGTTGGACACTGAAGCTTTCTTT. Its translation: CASSRQTGLDTEAFF.

J is TRBJ2-7 and V is TRBV6-6; D gene unclear. Germline V gene lookup returns CDR1 MNHNY and CDR2 SVGAGI (reference sequence). Trimming took 2 bases from V and 4 from J, leaving 6 bases between them. The CDR3 spans 12 residues. The DNA for the CDR3 is TGTGCCAGCAGTTACAACGGTTACGAGCAGTACTTC. This codes for CASSYNGYEQYF.

This clone occurred once. The chain couples TRBV5-1 to TRBJ2-6; a weak D match, TRBD1 (6 bases). CDR1 and CDR2 (germline): SGHRS, YFSETQ. The CDR3 has 20 residues. With 3 bases removed from V and 0 bases from J, the gap between germline ends came to 22 bases. Here the CDR3 reads CASSSPIQGDPFSGANVLTF. CDR3 coding DNA: TGCGCCAGCAGCTCCCCAATACAGGGAGATCCGTTCTCTGGGGCCAACGTCCTGACTTTC.

The V call is TRBV18, the J call TRBJ1-1; the match to TRBD1 covers 9 bases. The CDR3 loop spans 13 amino acids. The V segment lost 2 bases and the J segment 10 bases; nucleotides outside the gene matches: 5. Looked up from germline, CDR1 is KGHSH and CDR2 is LQKENI. CDR3 sequence (DNA): TGTGCCAGCTCACCAGACTCGACAGGGGGAGCTTTCTTT. Amino acids: CASSPDSTGGAFF.

The chain joins TRBV2 to TRBJ2-7; 9 bases align to TRBD1. Germline V gene data show CDR1 as SNHLY and CDR2 as FYNNEI. J was trimmed by 7 bases and V by 8 bases; bases with no gene match: 9. The CDR3 extends over 13 amino acids. The CDR3 is CASAGTGMGEQYF. CDR3 DNA sequence: TGTGCCAGCGCCGGGACAGGGATGGGGGAGCAGTACTTC.

The chain carries TRBV19 and TRBJ1-2, with TRBD1 matching over 10 bases. Germline values: CDR1 LNHDA, CDR2 SQIVND (reference sequence). The CDR3 has 13 residues. V shed 3 bases and J 8 bases; nucleotides not matched to a gene: 3. CDR3 region: CASSMWDRGGYTF. The CDR3, as DNA: TGTGCCAGTAGTATGTGGGACAGGGGCGGCTACACCTTC.

The chain joins TRBV6-5 to TRBJ2-7; no clear D. This CDR3 has 15 amino acids. V lost 0 bases to trimming and J lost 1 base, with 10 bases between them. Germline lookup yields CDR1 MNHEY and CDR2 SVGAGI. The CDR3 here is CASSYSETGSYEQYF. The DNA of the CDR3 is TGTGCCAGCAGTTACTCAGAAACGGGTTCCTACGAGCAGTACTTC.

The gene calls are TRBV5-1 and TRBJ2-7, with 10 bases aligning to TRBD1. J was trimmed by 4 bases and V by 4 bases; bases with no gene match: 11. The CDR3 length is 16 residues. Germline assignment: CDR1 SGHRS and CDR2 YFSETQ. The CDR3 loop is CASSPSPDRGVYEQYF. The DNA for the CDR3 is TGCGCCAGCAGCCCTTCCCCGGACAGGGGGGTTTACGAGCAGTACTTC.

In this sample, this clone turned up once. V is TRBV11-2 and J is TRBJ2-6; tentatively, D is TRBD1 (6 bases). This CDR3 is 18 amino acids long. Germline-derived CDR1 and CDR2 are SGHAT and FQNNGV. The ends were cut back, 5 bases at V and 0 bases at J, with 17 bases in the middle. CDR3 region: CASSPSVGQDSGANVLTF. CDR3 nucleotide sequence: TGTGCCAGCAGCCCGAGTGTGGGACAAGACTCTGGGGCCAACGTCCTGACTTTC. The full variable domain, in which reference TRBV11-2 and TRBJ2-6 provide the parts outside the CDR3, is EAGVAQSPRYKIIEKRQSVAFWCNPISGHATLYWYQQILGQGPKLLIQFQNNGVVDDSQLPKDRFSAERLKGVDSTLKIQPAKLEDSAVYLCASSPSVGQDSGANVLTFGAGSRLTVL.

The chain recombines TRBV11-2 with TRBJ2-3; the match to TRBD2 covers 8 bases. This CDR3 comprises 15 residues. V dropped 4 bases and J dropped 3; count of bases not matched to a gene: 6. Germline assignment: CDR1 SGHAT and CDR2 FQNNGV. CDR3 sequence: CASSSPGGGTDTQYF. The CDR3 DNA is TGTGCCAGCAGCTCCCCGGGGGGGGGTACAGATACGCAGTATTTT.

This chain connects TRBV30 to TRBJ2-2; D gene ambiguous. In germline, CDR1 is GTSNPN, CDR2 SVGIG (reference sequence). The CDR3 covers 11 residues. The V and J ends lost 5 bases and 10 bases respectively, with 11 bases between them. The chain's CDR3 is CAWSPREELFF. The CDR3 DNA sequence: TGTGCCTGGTCCCCACGCGAGGAGCTGTTTTTT. Full variable domain (remainder filled in from reference TRBV30 and TRBJ2-2): SQTIHQWPATLVQPVGSPLSLECTVEGTSNPNLYWYRQAAGRGLQLLFYSVGIGQISSEVPQNLSASRPQDRQFILSSKKLLLSDSGFYLCAWSPREELFFGEGSRLTVL.

This clone occurred once. The chain employs TRBV11-2 and TRBJ1-1; 9 bases match TRBD1. V gave up 7 bases and J gave up 4 bases; unmatched junction bases: 7. The V gene's germline CDR1 is SGHAT and CDR2 FQNNGV. This CDR3 has 14 residues. The CDR3 DNA reads as TGTGCCAGCACCCTGACAGGGGGATCCACTGAAGCTTTCTTT. It codes for CASTLTGGSTEAFF.

This chain joins TRBV21-1 and TRBJ1-5; TRBD1, the table's D call, was not compared with the DNA. TRBV21-1 is a listed pseudogene. This CDR3 spans 15 amino acids. CDR3 residues: CASSKAPTGNQPQHF. The DNA for the CDR3 is TGTGCCAGCAGCAAAGCACCTACAGGCAATCAGCCCCAGCATTTT.

This chain links TRBV30 with TRBJ2-5; TRBD1 matches 9 bases. J gave up 3 bases and V 2 bases, and 16 bases lay outside the gene matches. This CDR3 comprises 18 residues. The germline V gene has CDR1 GTSNPN and CDR2 SVGIG (reference sequence). Here the CDR3 reads CAWSPNGLGQGRKETQYF. CDR3 DNA sequence: TGTGCCTGGAGTCCAAACGGGTTGGGACAGGGTAGGAAAGAGACCCAGTACTTC.

The rearrangement uses TRBV18 and TRBJ2-3; TRBD1 matches 7 bases. This CDR3 comprises 14 residues. CDR1 and CDR2 from the germline V gene are KGHSH and LQKENI. V shed 5 bases, J shed 8 bases, and the junction held 10 bases outside the gene matches. CDR3 in amino acids: CASSTGTAWATQYF. As DNA, the CDR3 is TGTGCCAGCTCAACTGGGACAGCCTGGGCTACGCAGTATTTT.

The chain links TRBV3-1 (or the pseudogene TRBV3-2) to TRBJ2-3; D call uncertain. Germline CDR1 reads LGHDT; CDR2 reads YNNKEL (reference sequence). The CDR3 loop spans 13 amino acids. Trimming removed 3 bases from V and 3 bases from J, with 7 bases in between. The DNA for the CDR3 is TGTGCCAGCAGCCATCGGAGTACAGATACGCAGTATTTT. Translating it yields CASSHRSTDTQYF.

The V gene is TRBV10-1, the J gene TRBJ2-6, with D hard to call. Germline V CDR1 and CDR2: WNHNN, SYGVQD (reference sequence). V lost 2 bases, J lost 2 bases, and 7 bases lay in between. The CDR3 spans 15 residues. The chain's CDR3 is CASSEPGAGANVLTF. DNA for the CDR3: TGCGCCAGCAGTGAGCCCGGAGCTGGGGCCAACGTCCTGACTTTC.

This rearrangement joins TRBV7-2 to TRBJ1-5; D remains ambiguous. The CDR3 consists of 14 residues. Trimming stripped 6 bases from V and 6 bases from J, with 15 bases between. Germline CDR1 and CDR2: SGHTA and FQGNSA. The CDR3 loop is CASSYDTTRQPQHF. CDR3 in DNA: TGTGCCAGCAGTTACGACACGACCCGTCAGCCCCAGCATTTT.

This clone was detected a few times. This chain uses TRBV13 with TRBJ1-2, with D perhaps TRBD1 (6 bases). The CDR3 runs 13 residues. With 5 bases removed from V and 7 bases from J, the gap between germline ends came to 14 bases. CDR1 and CDR2 (germline): PRHDT, FYEKMQ (reference sequence). For the CDR3, the DNA is TGTGCCAGCAGCCCAGGGGCAGGGAGTGGCTACACCTTC. It translates to CASSPGAGSGYTF.

The rearrangement uses TRBV12-3 or TRBV12-4 and TRBJ2-5; possibly TRBD1 for D (6 bases). The germline V and J ends were trimmed by 2 bases and 4 bases, with 8 bases remaining between them. The CDR3 has 13 residues. The CDR3 nucleotides read TGTGCCAGCAGTTTAACAGGGCGAGAGACCCAGTACTTC. It yields the protein CASSLTGRETQYF.

This chain uses TRBV18 with TRBJ1-4; D call uncertain. Germline V gene data show CDR1 as KGHSH and CDR2 as LQKENI. V shed 4 bases and J shed 8 bases, with 11 bases lying between them. The CDR3 spans 13 residues. The CDR3 bases are TGTGCCAGCTCACGTCCAAATGAGGAAAAACTGTTTTTT. Translated: CASSRPNEEKLFF.

V is TRBV7-8 and J is TRBJ2-3; 9 bases fit TRBD2. The trim removed 3 bases at V and 3 bases at J, leaving 7 bases unmatched. CDR1 is SGHVS and CDR2 is FQNEAQ in the germline V gene. This CDR3 is 16 amino acids long. CDR3 sequence (DNA): TGTGCCAGCAGCTTGAGGGGTCTAGCGGGGACAGATACGCAGTATTTT. This encodes CASSLRGLAGTDTQYF.